This T cell receptor (beta chain) derives from a study of blood T cell repertoires in COVID-19. The method was immunoSEQ multiplex PCR; TCRdb's version includes in-frame clones alone and lacks a portion of them. The sample holds about 59,000 clones; roughly 80% are singletons and the top ten take roughly 10%. CDR1 is MNHEY and CDR2 is SVGEGT in the germline V gene. With 6 bases removed from V and 4 bases from J, the gap between germline ends came to 9 bases. This CDR3 contains 13 residues. The V gene is TRBV6-2 or TRBV6-3, the J gene TRBJ2-2; D uncertain. The sequencing sample was made of peripheral blood. The clonotype originates from a human donor in a cohort sampled during active COVID-19. The CDR3 region is CASSTTSTGELFF. CDR3 DNA sequence: TGTGCCAGCAGCACCACAAGCACCGGGGAGCTGTTTTTT.